A selection of T cell receptor beta chains follows, all from one sample in a study of blood T cell repertoires in COVID-19. Only in-frame clones appear in the TCRdb table, and some are missing; sequencing was by immunoSEQ multiplex PCR. Among over 200,000 clones listed, roughly 88% were seen once. The sequencing input was PBMCs or T cells enriched from blood (not recorded which). These receptors were taken from a woman aged 45-65 years who had recovered from COVID-19. Each CDR3 is given with its conserved first and last residue. The D gene is left open where the match is weak. Expanded clones get a size class; other rows say once, few or many, or leave the size out.

>NA|NA|TRBJ2-7|TRBV3-1/TRBV3-2
CASRQQTGRQYF
TGTGCCAGCAGACAACAAACCGGGAGGCAGTACTTC
>NA|once|TRBJ1-3|TRBV5-5
CASSLGTPYSGNTIYF
TGTGCCAGCAGCTTGGGGACACCTTACTCTGGAAACACCATATATTTT
>TRBD2|NA|TRBJ2-5|TRBV15
CATSIEGGLGWTQYF
TGTGCCACCAGCATTGAGGGAGGGCTTGGGTGGACCCAGTACTTC
>NA|NA|TRBJ1-2|TRBV19
CAASAREFGGYTF
TGTGCCGCCTCCGCCAGGGAATTCGGTGGCTACACCTTC
>TRBD1|few|TRBJ2-7|TRBV2
CASKDRGLNEQYF
TGTGCCAGCAAGGACAGGGGGCTGAACGAGCAGTACTTC
>NA|NA|TRBJ2-1|TRBV27
CASSLLNPGLAGNEQFF
TGTGCCAGCAGTTTATTAAATCCCGGACTTGCAGGCAATGAGCAGTTCTTC
>NA|once|TRBJ2-1|TRBV9
CASNVRGSYNEQFF
TGTGCCAGCAACGTTAGGGGATCCTACAATGAGCAGTTCTTC
>NA|NA|TRBJ2-5|TRBV5-6
CASSLRTMGGETQYF
TGTGCCAGCAGCCTCCGGACAATGGGGGGAGAGACCCAGTACTTC
>TRBD1|NA|TRBJ1-2|TRBV11-2
CASSPDRGHYGYTF
TGTGCCAGCAGCCCGGACAGGGGGCACTATGGCTACACCTTC
>NA|NA|TRBJ1-4|TRBV5-1
CASSLGAGNEKLFF
TGCGCCAGCAGCTTGGGGGCAGGGAATGAAAAACTGTTTTTT